This is a list of T cell receptor beta chains from one sample in a study of cytomegalovirus exposure and HLA in healthy donors. TCRdb's table, derived via immunoSEQ multiplex PCR, lists solely in-frame clones and lacks some. This sample has 80,000 to 100,000 clones; about 90% occur once, and the top ten carry 5.5% to 7.5%. The sequenced material came from PBMCs. Receptors originate from a young man in good health and CMV-seropositive. Each CDR3 is given with its conserved first and last residue. The order of the fields is J gene, V gene, D gene, CDR3 length, clone size, CDR3 DNA, CDR3 protein. A D gene is named only where the DNA matches it firmly. Rows give clone size only sometimes, using once, few, many, or a class for an expanded clone.

TRBJ2-7 | TRBV2 | - | 14 | - | TGTGCCAGCAGTGGCCTAGCGTCCCCCTACGAGCAGTACTTC | CASSGLASPYEQYF
TRBJ2-1 | TRBV5-1 | TRBD2 | 16 | once | TGCGCCAGCAGCTTGGGTGGGAGGGTATCCTACAATGAGCAGTTCTTC | CASSLGGRVSYNEQFF
TRBJ2-7 | TRBV19 | - | 15 | - | TGTGCCAGTAGTATTGGCCGGACTGTCGACCAGGCTGGCTGCTTC | CASSIGRTVDQAGCF
TRBJ1-3 | TRBV19 | TRBD1 | 14 | - | TGTGCCAGTAGGCCACAGGGGTCTGGAAACACCATATATTTT | CASRPQGSGNTIYF
TRBJ2-7 | TRBV27 | TRBD1 | 15 | - | TGTGCCAGCAGCCAACCGGGACAGGGGACCTACGAGCAGTACTTC | CASSQPGQGTYEQYF
TRBJ2-7 | TRBV10-1 | TRBD1 | 14 | - | TGCGCCAGCAGTGACTGGCCAGGGGGCGCTAAGCAGTACTTC | CASSDWPGGAKQYF
TRBJ2-2 | TRBV10-2 | - | 13 | - | TGCGCCAGCAGGCCCCAGGGCACCGGGGAGCTGTTTTTT | CASRPQGTGELFF
TRBJ2-7 | TRBV19 | TRBD1 | 14 | many | TGTGCCAGCCAACCGACAGGGGGCATATACGAGCAGTACTTC | CASQPTGGIYEQYF
TRBJ1-2 | TRBV7-9 | - | 11 | - | TGTGCCAGCAGCCCGGGCTATGGCTACACCTTC | CASSPGYGYTF
TRBJ2-7 | TRBV9 | TRBD2 | 16 | - | TGTGCCAGCAGCCCCCAGGAGGGACTAGCGCCTTACGAGCAGTACTTC | CASSPQEGLAPYEQYF
TRBJ2-7 | TRBV7-6 | TRBD1 | 15 | - | TGTGCCAGCAGCCCCGGGACAGGGAGGAGCTACGAGCAGTACTTC | CASSPGTGRSYEQYF
TRBJ2-5 | TRBV2 | TRBD2 | 15 | - | TGTGCCAGCAGTGAAGTTGGGGAGGGGAGAGAGACCCAGTACTTC | CASSEVGEGRETQYF
TRBJ1-4 | TRBV5-1 | TRBD1 | 16 | few | TGCGCCAGCAGCCCCAGGGGGCAGGGTGTTGGTGAAAAACTGTTTTTT | CASSPRGQGVGEKLFF
TRBJ2-7 | TRBV5-4 | TRBD2 | 15 | - | TGTGCCAGCAGCTCAGGACTAGCGGGAGTTAACGAGCAGTACTTC | CASSSGLAGVNEQYF
TRBJ1-1 | TRBV4-1 | - | 14 | - | TGCGCCAGCAGCCAAGCCTCCGGTGACAGGGAAGCTTTCTTT | CASSQASGDREAFF
TRBJ2-1 | TRBV4-2 | TRBD2 | 18 | - | TGTGCCAGCAGCCCTCAGCCCCAACTAGCGGGAACCTACAATGAGCAGTTCTTC | CASSPQPQLAGTYNEQFF
TRBJ2-5 | TRBV4-3 | TRBD1 | 15 | - | TGCGCCAGCAGCCAAGGAACAGGGGTTGGAGAGACCCAGTACTTC | CASSQGTGVGETQYF
TRBJ1-5 | TRBV6-6 | - | 14 | - | TGTGCCAGCAGGAGGACAGATAGCAATCAGCCCCAGCATTTT | CASRRTDSNQPQHF
TRBJ1-4 | TRBV28 | - | 13 | - | TGTGCCAGCAACACAGGGAGCCTGAAGAAACTGTTTTTT | CASNTGSLKKLFF
TRBJ1-1 | TRBV2 | TRBD1 | 13 | - | TGTGCCAGCGGGGTGGACAGGGTCACTGAAGCTTTCTTT | CASGVDRVTEAFF
TRBJ2-2 | TRBV5-1 | TRBD1 | 16 | - | TGCGCCAGCAGCGGAACCGGGACAGGGAACACCGGGGAGCTGTTTTTT | CASSGTGTGNTGELFF
TRBJ2-1 | TRBV7-8 | - | 18 | - | TGTGCCAGCAGCTTAAAGGGGGACAACCCATCGGGGTACAATGAGCAGTTCTTC | CASSLKGDNPSGYNEQFF
TRBJ2-2 | TRBV4-2 | TRBD2 | 18 | - | TGTGCCAGCAGCCGACGAGATGTAGCGGGGGGGCAGGCCGGGGAGCTGTTTTTT | CASSRRDVAGGQAGELFF
TRBJ2-2 | TRBV7-8 | - | 13 | once | TGTGCCAGCAGCTCCCTAGCTTCCGGGGAGCTGTTTTTT | CASSSLASGELFF
TRBJ1-5 | TRBV19 | - | 13 | few | TGTGCCAGTAGTACGTCGGTTAATCAGCCCCAGCATTTT | CASSTSVNQPQHF
TRBJ2-7 | TRBV18 | TRBD2 | 14 | few | TGTGCCAGCTCATCCGGGACTAGGACCTACGAGCAGTACTTC | CASSSGTRTYEQYF
TRBJ2-1 | TRBV19 | TRBD2 | 15 | - | TGTGCCAGTGCTAAGCGGGAAACTACCTACAATGAGCAGTTCTTC | CASAKRETTYNEQFF
TRBJ1-2 | TRBV5-1 | TRBD1 | 15 | - | TGCGCCAGCAGCGAACAGGGGCTCATTAACTATGGCTACACCTTC | CASSEQGLINYGYTF
TRBJ2-7 | TRBV7-2 | - | 14 | - | TGTGCCAGCAGCATGGACTCTTCTAGAGGGGAGCAGTACTTC | CASSMDSSRGEQYF
TRBJ2-3 | TRBV27 | TRBD2 | 18 | - | TGTGCCAGCAGTTTATCAACCCAGGGACTAGCGGAAAGAGATACGCAGTATTTT | CASSLSTQGLAERDTQYF
TRBJ2-4 | TRBV4-2 | TRBD2 | 17 | few | TGTGCCAGCAGCCAAGATCTCAGGCGGGGGGGCAGAAACATTCAGTACTTC | CASSQDLRRGGRNIQYF
TRBJ1-4 | TRBV4-3 | - | 13 | once | TGCGCCAGCAGCCTAGGGACAAATGAAAAACTGTTTTTT | CASSLGTNEKLFF
TRBJ1-1 | TRBV5-6 | - | 12 | - | TGTGCCAGCAGTTACGGGAACACTGAAGCTTTCTTT | CASSYGNTEAFF
TRBJ1-3 | TRBV7-6 | TRBD1 | 15 | - | TGTGCCAGCAGCGGCCGGACAGGGAGAGGAAACACCATATATTTT | CASSGRTGRGNTIYF
TRBJ2-5 | TRBV7-2 | TRBD2 | 17 | - | TGTGCCAGCAGCTTAGCTGGACTAGCGGGCCTTCAAGAGACCCAGTACTTC | CASSLAGLAGLQETQYF
TRBJ2-1 | TRBV6-5 | TRBD2 | 13 | - | TGTGCCAGTAGCGGGGGGGCCTACAATGAGCAGTTCTTC | CASSGGAYNEQFF
TRBJ1-1 | TRBV7-9 | - | 14 | once | TGTGCCAGCAGCCGAACAACAGTGAACACTGAAGCTTTCTTT | CASSRTTVNTEAFF
TRBJ1-4 | TRBV6-1 | - | 12 | - | TGTGCCAGCAGGAGGACAAGTAAAAAACTGTTTTTT | CASRRTSKKLFF
TRBJ2-7 | TRBV5-4 | TRBD2 | 16 | - | TGTGCCAGCAGCGATGGACTAGCGGGAGCATCCTACGAGCAGTACTTC | CASSDGLAGASYEQYF
TRBJ2-5 | TRBV29-1 | TRBD2 | 15 | - | TGCAGCGTTGAAATAGCGGGAGAGGGCCAAGAGACCCAGTACTTC | CSVEIAGEGQETQYF
TRBJ2-3 | TRBV9 | - | 16 | - | TGTGCCAGCAGCGTAGACGTAGATCCAAGCACAGATACGCAGTATTTT | CASSVDVDPSTDTQYF
TRBJ2-1 | TRBV29-1 | - | 14 | once | TGCAGCGTTGACGGGCAGGGGTCCTACAATGAGCAGTTCTTC | CSVDGQGSYNEQFF
TRBJ2-3 | TRBV4-1 | - | 16 | - | TGCGCCAGCAGCCAAGTTTTTACATCTTTTACAGATACGCAGTATTTT | CASSQVFTSFTDTQYF
TRBJ2-7 | TRBV7-3 | - | 13 | once | TGTGCCAGCAGCTCCACCAGCTCCTACGAGCAGTACTTC | CASSSTSSYEQYF
TRBJ2-4 | TRBV18 | - | 15 | - | TGTGCCAGCTCATCCGACATCCTAGCCAAAAACATTCAGTACTTC | CASSSDILAKNIQYF